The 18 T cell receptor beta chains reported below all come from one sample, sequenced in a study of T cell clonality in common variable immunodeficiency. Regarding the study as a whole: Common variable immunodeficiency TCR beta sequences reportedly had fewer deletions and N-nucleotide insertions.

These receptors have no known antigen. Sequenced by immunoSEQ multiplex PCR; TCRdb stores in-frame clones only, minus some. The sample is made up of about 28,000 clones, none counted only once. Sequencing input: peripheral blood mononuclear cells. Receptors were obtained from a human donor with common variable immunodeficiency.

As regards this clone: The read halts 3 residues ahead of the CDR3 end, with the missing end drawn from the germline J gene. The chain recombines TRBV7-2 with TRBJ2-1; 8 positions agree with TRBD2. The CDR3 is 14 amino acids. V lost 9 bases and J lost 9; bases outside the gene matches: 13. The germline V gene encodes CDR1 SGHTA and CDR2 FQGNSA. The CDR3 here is CASRRGGVWSEQFF. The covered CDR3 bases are TGTGCCAGTCGACGGGGGGGGGTGTGGAGTGAG.

The CDR3 here is CASSPSGTGSYEQYF. CDR3 DNA (partial): TGTGCCAGCAGCCCGTCCGGGACAGGGTCCTACGAG. This chain uses TRBV5-4 with TRBJ2-7; 9 bases fit TRBD1. Read sequence stops 3 residues before the CDR3 end, and the germline J gene provides the missing end. V dropped 4 bases and J dropped 1; count of bases not matched to a gene: 6. Germline values: CDR1 SGHNT, CDR2 YYREEE (reference sequence). This CDR3 comprises 15 residues.

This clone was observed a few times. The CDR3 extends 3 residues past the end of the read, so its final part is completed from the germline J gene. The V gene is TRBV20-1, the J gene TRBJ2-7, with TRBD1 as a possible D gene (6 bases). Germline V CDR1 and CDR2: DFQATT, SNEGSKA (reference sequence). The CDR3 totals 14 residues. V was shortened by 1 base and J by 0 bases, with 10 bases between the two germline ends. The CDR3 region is CSARGLDSSYEQYF. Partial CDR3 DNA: TGCAGTGCTAGAGGTCTGGACAGCTCCTACGAG.

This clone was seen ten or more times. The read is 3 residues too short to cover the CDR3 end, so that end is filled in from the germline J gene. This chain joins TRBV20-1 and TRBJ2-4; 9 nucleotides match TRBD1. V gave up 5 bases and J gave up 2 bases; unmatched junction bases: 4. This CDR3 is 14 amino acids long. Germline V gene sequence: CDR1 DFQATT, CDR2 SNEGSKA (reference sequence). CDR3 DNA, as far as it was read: TGCAGTGCTCTGACAGGGGGAACCAAAAACATT. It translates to CSALTGGTKNI. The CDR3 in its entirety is CSALTGGTKNIQYF.

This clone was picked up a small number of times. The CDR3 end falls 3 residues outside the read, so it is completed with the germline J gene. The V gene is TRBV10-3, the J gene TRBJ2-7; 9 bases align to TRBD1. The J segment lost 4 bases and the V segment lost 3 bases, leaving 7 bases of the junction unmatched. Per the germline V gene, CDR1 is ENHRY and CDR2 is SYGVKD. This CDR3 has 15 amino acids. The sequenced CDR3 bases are TGTGCCATCAGTGATCCGGGACAGGGCAGATACGAG. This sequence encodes CAISDPGQGRYE. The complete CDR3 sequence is CAISDPGQGRYEQYF.

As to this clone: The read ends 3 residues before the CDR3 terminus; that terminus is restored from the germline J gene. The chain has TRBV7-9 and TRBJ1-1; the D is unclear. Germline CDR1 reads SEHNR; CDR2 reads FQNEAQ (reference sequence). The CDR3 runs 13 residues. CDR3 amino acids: CASSLTGFTEAFF. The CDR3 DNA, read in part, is TGTGCCAGCAGCTTAACCGGGTTTACCGAA.

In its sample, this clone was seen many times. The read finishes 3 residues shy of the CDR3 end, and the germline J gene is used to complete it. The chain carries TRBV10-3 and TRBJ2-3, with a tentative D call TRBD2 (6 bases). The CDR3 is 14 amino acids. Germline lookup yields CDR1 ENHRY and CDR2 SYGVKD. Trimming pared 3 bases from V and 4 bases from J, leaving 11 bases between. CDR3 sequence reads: CAISDPTSSDTQYF. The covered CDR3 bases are TGTGCCATCAGTGACCCCACTAGCTCAGATACG.

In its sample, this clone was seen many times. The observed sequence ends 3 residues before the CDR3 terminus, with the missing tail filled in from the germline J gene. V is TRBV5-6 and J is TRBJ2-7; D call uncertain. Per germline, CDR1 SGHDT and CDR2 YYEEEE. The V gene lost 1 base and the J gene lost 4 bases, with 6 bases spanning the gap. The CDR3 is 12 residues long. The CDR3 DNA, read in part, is TGTGCCAGCAGCTTGACGGTGTACGAG. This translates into CASSLTVYE. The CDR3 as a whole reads CASSLTVYEQYF.

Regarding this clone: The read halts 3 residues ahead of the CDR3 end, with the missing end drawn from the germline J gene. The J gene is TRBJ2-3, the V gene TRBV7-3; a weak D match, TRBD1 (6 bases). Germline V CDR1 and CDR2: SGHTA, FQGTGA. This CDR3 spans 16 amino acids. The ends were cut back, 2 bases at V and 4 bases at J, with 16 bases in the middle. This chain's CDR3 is CASSLGDMWQADTQYF. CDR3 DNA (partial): TGTGCCAGCAGCTTAGGGGACATGTGGCAGGCAGATACG.

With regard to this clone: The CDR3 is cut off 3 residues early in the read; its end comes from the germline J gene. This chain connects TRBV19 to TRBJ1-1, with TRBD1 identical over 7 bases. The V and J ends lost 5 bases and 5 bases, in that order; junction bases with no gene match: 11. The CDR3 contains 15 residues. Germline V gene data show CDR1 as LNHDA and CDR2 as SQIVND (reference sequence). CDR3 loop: CASSPRAGGGTEAFF. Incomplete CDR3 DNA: TGTGCCAGTAGTCCCCGGGCAGGGGGAGGGACTGAA.

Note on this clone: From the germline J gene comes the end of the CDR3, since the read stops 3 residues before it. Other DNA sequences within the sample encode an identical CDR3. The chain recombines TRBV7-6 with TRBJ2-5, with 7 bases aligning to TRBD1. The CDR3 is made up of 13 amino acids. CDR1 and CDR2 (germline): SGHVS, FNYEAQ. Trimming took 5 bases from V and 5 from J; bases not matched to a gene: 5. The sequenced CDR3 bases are TGTGCCAGCAGCCCTCACAGGGGTGAGACC. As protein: CASSPHRGET. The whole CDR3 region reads CASSPHRGETQYF.

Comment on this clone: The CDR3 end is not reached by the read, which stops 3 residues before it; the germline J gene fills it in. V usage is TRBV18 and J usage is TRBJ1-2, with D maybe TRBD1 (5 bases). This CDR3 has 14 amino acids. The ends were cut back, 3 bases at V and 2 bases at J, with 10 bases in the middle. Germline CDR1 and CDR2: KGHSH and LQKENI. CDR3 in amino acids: CASSPTVSNYGYTF. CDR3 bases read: TGTGCCAGCTCACCGACAGTCAGCAACTATGGC.

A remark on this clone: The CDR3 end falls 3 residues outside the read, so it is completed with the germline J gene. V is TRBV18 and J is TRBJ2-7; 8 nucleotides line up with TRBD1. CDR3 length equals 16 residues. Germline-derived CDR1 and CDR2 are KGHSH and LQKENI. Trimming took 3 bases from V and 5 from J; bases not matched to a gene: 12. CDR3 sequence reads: CASSPYRTGWLNEQYF. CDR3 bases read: TGTGCCAGCTCACCGTACCGGACAGGGTGGTTAAACGAG.

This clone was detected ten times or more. Here the CDR3 reads CASSLPRTGNGRGTEAFF. The part of the CDR3 DNA that was read is TGTGCCAGTAGCCTCCCGAGGACAGGGAACGGGAGAGGCACTGAA. The chain has TRBV19 and TRBJ1-1; 8 bases line up with TRBD1. Sequencing ends 3 residues short of the CDR3 end; the germline J gene provides the rest. The J segment lost 4 bases and the V segment lost 6 bases, leaving 19 bases of the junction unmatched. The CDR3 consists of 18 residues. CDR1 and CDR2 from the germline V gene are LNHDA and SQIVND (reference sequence).

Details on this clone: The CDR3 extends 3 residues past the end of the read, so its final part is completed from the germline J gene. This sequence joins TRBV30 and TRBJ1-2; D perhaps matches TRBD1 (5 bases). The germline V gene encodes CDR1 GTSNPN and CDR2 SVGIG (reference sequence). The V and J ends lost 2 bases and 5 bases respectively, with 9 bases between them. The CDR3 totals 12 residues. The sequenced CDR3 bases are TGTGCCTGGAGTCCCGGGGGGTATGGC. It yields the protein CAWSPGGYG. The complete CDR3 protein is CAWSPGGYGYTF.

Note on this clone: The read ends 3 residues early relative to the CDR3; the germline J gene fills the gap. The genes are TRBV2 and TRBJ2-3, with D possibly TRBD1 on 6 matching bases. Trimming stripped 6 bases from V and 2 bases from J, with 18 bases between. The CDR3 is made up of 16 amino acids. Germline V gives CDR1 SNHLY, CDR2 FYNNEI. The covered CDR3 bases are TGTGCCAGCAGAGAGCTTACAGGGTTATCCACAGATACG. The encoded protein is CASRELTGLSTDT. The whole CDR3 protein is CASRELTGLSTDTQYF.

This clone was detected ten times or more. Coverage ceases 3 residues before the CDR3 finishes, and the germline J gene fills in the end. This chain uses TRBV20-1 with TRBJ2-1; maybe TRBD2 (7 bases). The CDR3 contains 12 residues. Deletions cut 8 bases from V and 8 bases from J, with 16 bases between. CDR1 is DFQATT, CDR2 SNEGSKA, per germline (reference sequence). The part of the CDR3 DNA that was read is TGCAGTCCTCGGGGGGCCAAGGATGAG. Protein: CSPRGAKDE. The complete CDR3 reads CSPRGAKDEQFF.

This chain's CDR3 is CASSPSFQGWNEQFF. CDR3 bases read: TGTGCCAGCTCACCAAGCTTCCAGGGGTGGAATGAG. The chain has TRBV18 and TRBJ2-1; D might be TRBD1 (6 bases). The read gets to within 3 residues of the CDR3 end, and the germline J gene fills in the rest. V dropped 2 bases and J dropped 7 bases, with 15 bases sitting between them. The germline V gene encodes CDR1 KGHSH and CDR2 LQKENI. This CDR3 is 15 amino acids long.